Shown below are 19 T cell receptor beta chains from a single sample sequenced in a study of CD8+CD57+ T cells in acquired aplastic anemia. It was genomic DNA that served as the template for profiling TCR beta VDJ and CDR3. Each CDR3 protein is one row after TCRdb ran MiXCR on the reads. This sample carries 220,000 or so distinct CDR3 sequences, roughly 60% of them seen once, and the ten largest clones take 58%. All sequencing subjects had displayed CD8+CD57+ cell expansion on flow cytometry. The specimen sequenced was sorted CD4+, CD8+, or CD8+CD57+ T cells (not recorded which) from PBMCs. All receptors derive from a human donor with aplastic anemia.

This clonotype has a handful of counts. The chain uses TRBV29-1 and TRBJ2-5, with 8 bases aligning to TRBD1. V lost 2 bases, J lost 4 bases, and 0 bases stayed unmatched. The CDR3 runs 12 residues. Germline CDR1 and CDR2: SQVTM and ANQGSEA. CDR3 loop: CSVEQGAETQYF. The CDR3 DNA is TGCAGCGTTGAACAGGGGGCAGAGACCCAGTACTTC.

The chain carries TRBV2 and TRBJ2-1; 7 bases are shared with TRBD2. V lost 6 bases to trimming and J lost 13 bases; unmatched junction nucleotides: 12. The CDR3 runs 13 residues. Looked up from germline, CDR1 is SNHLY and CDR2 is FYNNEI. This CDR3 is CASRAPDRDYQFF. The CDR3 coding sequence is TGTGCCAGCAGAGCTCCTGACCGGGACTACCAGTTCTTC.

This clonotype was recorded a few times. The chain uses TRBV30 and TRBJ2-7; the D gene is possibly TRBD1 (6 bases). V was clipped by 0 bases and J by 2 bases, with 14 bases between them. This CDR3 is built from 15 residues. Per germline, CDR1 GTSNPN and CDR2 SVGIG (reference sequence). CDR3 sequence: CAWSVGPGDTYEQYF. The CDR3 region has the DNA TGTGCCTGGAGTGTTGGGCCAGGGGACACCTACGAGCAGTACTTC.

This clonotype showed up many times. The rearrangement joins TRBV9 to TRBJ2-7, with D possibly matching TRBD1 (5 bases). V was cut by 2 bases and J by 2 bases, with 8 bases left in between. CDR1 is SGDLS and CDR2 is YYNGEE in the germline V gene. CDR3 length: 13 residues. The CDR3 region is CASSVGQTYEQYF. CDR3 DNA sequence: TGTGCCAGCAGCGTCGGACAAACCTACGAGCAGTACTTC.

J is TRBJ1-2 and V is TRBV11-3; no reliable D call. The CDR3 has 15 residues. The V end lost 3 bases, the J end lost 2 bases, and 13 bases lay between the germline ends. The germline V gene has CDR1 SGHNT and CDR2 YENEEA. The CDR3 protein is CASSLFGQRNYGYTF. Written as DNA, the CDR3 is TGTGCCAGCAGCTTGTTTGGGCAGAGAAACTATGGCTACACCTTC.

This clonotype was recorded many times. The rearrangement joins TRBV5-6 to TRBJ2-2; TRBD1 might be the D (6 bases). Per the germline V gene, CDR1 is SGHDT and CDR2 is YYEEEE. The germline V and J ends were trimmed by 2 bases and 7 bases, with 12 bases remaining between them. CDR3 length equals 14 residues. Here the CDR3 DNA reads TGTGCCAGCAGCTTCTCTACAGGGCACGGGGAGCTGTTTTTT. It encodes CASSFSTGHGELFF.

Only a few counts were recorded for this clonotype. The chain has TRBV7-8 and TRBJ2-1; a weak D match, TRBD2 (6 bases). There are 16 residues in the CDR3. Germline V lookup: CDR1 SGHVS, CDR2 FQNEAQ. V gave up 1 base and J gave up 2 bases, with 12 bases separating them. The CDR3 coding sequence is TGTGCCAGCAGCTTAGAACCGGAGGGGACCTACAATGAGCAGTTCTTC. This encodes CASSLEPEGTYNEQFF.

This clonotype was seen only a few times. The chain combines TRBV2 with TRBJ2-1; D ambiguous. This CDR3 has 12 amino acids. Trimming left V 5 bases short and J 7 bases short, with 9 bases between. In germline, CDR1 is SNHLY, CDR2 FYNNEI. CDR3 residues: CASSRSWNEQFF. For the CDR3, the DNA is TGTGCCAGCAGTCGTAGTTGGAATGAGCAGTTCTTC.

The rearrangement joins TRBV2 to TRBJ2-1; no reliable D call. CDR3 length: 14 residues. With 7 bases removed from V and 6 bases from J, the gap between germline ends came to 16 bases. Germline V gene sequence: CDR1 SNHLY, CDR2 FYNNEI. CDR3 nucleotide sequence: TGTGCCAGCACCAAGGGCGTGGTGGGCAATGAGCAGTTCTTC. This sequence encodes CASTKGVVGNEQFF. Full variable domain (missing parts from reference TRBV2 and TRBJ2-1): EPEVTQTPSHQVTQMGQEVILRCVPISNHLYFYWYRQILGQKVEFLVSFYNNEISEKSEIFDDQFSVERPDGSNFTLKIRSTKLEDSAMYFCASTKGVVGNEQFFGPGTRLTVL.

This chain uses TRBV7-8 with TRBJ2-1; weak D call: TRBD2 (5 bases). This CDR3 contains 15 residues. Trimming took 2 bases from V and 3 from J, leaving 11 bases between them. The germline gives CDR1 SGHVS, CDR2 FQNEAQ. This CDR3 is CASSLRLLNYNEQFF. The CDR3 DNA is TGTGCCAGCAGCTTAAGACTACTTAACTACAATGAGCAGTTCTTC.

This chain links TRBV6-5 with TRBJ2-1, with D possibly TRBD1 on 6 matching bases. The CDR3 sequence is 13 residues long. V lost 6 bases to trimming and J lost 9 bases, with 15 bases between them. Germline V lookup: CDR1 MNHEY, CDR2 SVGAGI. This CDR3 is CASSAKGVSEQFF. The CDR3 nucleotides read TGTGCCAGCAGCGCGAAGGGGGTCTCTGAGCAGTTCTTC.

The chain has TRBV7-9 and TRBJ2-7, with D unresolved. This CDR3 has 14 residues. Germline CDR1 is SEHNR and CDR2 is FQNEAQ (reference sequence). Trimming took 1 base from V and 3 from J, leaving 10 bases between them. As DNA, the CDR3 is TGTGCCAGCAGCTTAGACAGTTCAGGCTACGAGCAGTACTTC. It specifies CASSLDSSGYEQYF.

This clonotype was seen ten or more times. The V call is TRBV20-1, the J call TRBJ2-7; D is possibly TRBD2 (5 bases). In germline, CDR1 is DFQATT, CDR2 SNEGSKA (reference sequence). There are 14 residues in the CDR3. The V end lost 5 bases, the J end lost 5 bases, and 19 bases lay between the germline ends. Here the CDR3 DNA reads TGCAGTGCTCTTGGGCCAGGAGGTTCCCACGAGCAGTACTTC. This encodes CSALGPGGSHEQYF.

In the case of this clonotype: The CDR3 does not end in the conserved phenylalanine or tryptophan, so this is likely a read error. The CDR3 region has the DNA TGCAGTGCTAGGGACGATACGCAGTATCTT. Translation gives CSARDDTQYL. This chain links TRBV20-1 with TRBJ2-3; D uncertain. Between the trimmed V and J ends, which lost 3 bases and 6 bases, there was a span of 4 bases. The V gene's germline CDR1 is DFQATT and CDR2 SNEGSKA (reference sequence). The CDR3 has 10 amino acids.

This clonotype appeared once. The chain joins TRBV20-1 to TRBJ2-7; 11 bases agree with TRBD1. The CDR3 runs 16 residues. V shed 5 bases, J shed 7 bases, and the junction held 16 bases outside the gene matches. Germline assignment: CDR1 DFQATT and CDR2 SNEGSKA (reference sequence). CDR3 sequence: CSAYIPGQGERGEQYF. CDR3 bases: TGCAGTGCTTACATACCGGGACAGGGGGAGCGGGGGGAGCAGTACTTC.

This clonotype was detected once. The CDR3 carries no conserved terminal phenylalanine or tryptophan, so it likely arises from a read error. This rearrangement joins TRBV7-9 to TRBJ2-5, with TRBD2 as a possible D gene (6 bases). CDR3 length: 13 residues. The germline V and J ends were trimmed by 1 base and 5 bases, with 8 bases remaining between them. The germline CDR1 and CDR2 sequences are SEHNR and FQNEAQ (reference sequence). The DNA for the CDR3 is TGTGCCAGCAGCTTAGACGGGGGTGAGACCCAGTACTAC. This codes for CASSLDGGETQYY.

The chain couples TRBV2 to TRBJ1-5; D is unresolved. Germline CDR1 SNHLY, CDR2 FYNNEI. Trimming left V 0 bases short and J 7 bases short, with 19 bases between. The CDR3 is made up of 17 amino acids. In nucleotides, the CDR3 is TGTGCCAGCAGTGAAGCGAAGGGCCAAGGGCGGCGGCAGCCCCAGCATTTT. This encodes CASSEAKGQGRRQPQHF.

This clonotype came up many times. The chain carries TRBV20-1 and TRBJ2-1, with D possibly matching TRBD2 (6 bases). In germline, CDR1 is DFQATT, CDR2 SNEGSKA (reference sequence). This CDR3 has 12 residues. Between the trimmed V and J ends, which lost 0 bases and 9 bases, there was a span of 9 bases. The CDR3 sequence: CSAREREIEQFF. The CDR3 coding sequence is TGCAGTGCTAGAGAACGGGAGATTGAGCAGTTCTTC.

This rearrangement joins TRBV5-5 to TRBJ2-7, with D maybe TRBD1 (6 bases). The germline V and J ends were trimmed by 4 bases and 6 bases, with 11 bases remaining between them. CDR3 length: 12 residues. Germline-derived CDR1 and CDR2 are SGHKS and YYEKEE (reference sequence). In DNA form, the CDR3 reads TGTGCCAGCAGCCGGACAGCGGTCGAGCAGTACTTC. This codes for CASSRTAVEQYF.